A selection of T cell receptor beta chains follows, all from one sample in a study of radiation and T cells in renal cell carcinoma. Profiled with immunoSEQ multiplex PCR; TCRdb holds only in-frame clones, not every one. The sample records some 120,000 clones, roughly 77% being singletons. This material consisted of blood, taken from a patient whose treatment included radiotherapy and nephrectomy. Receptor source: a woman in her fifties or sixties with renal cell carcinoma. The CDR3 runs from the conserved cysteine through the conserved F or W. Fields, in order: J gene, D gene, V gene, CDR3 protein. A D gene is named only where the DNA matches it firmly.

TRBJ1-2 | . | TRBV15 | CATAVPANYGYTF
TRBJ2-3 | . | TRBV28 | CASSLPGLYTDTQYF
TRBJ2-2 | TRBD2 | TRBV6-1 | CASQSGGPSNGELFF
TRBJ2-7 | . | TRBV5-6 | CASSLRGRAYEQYF
TRBJ2-1 | . | TRBV7-2 | CASSLAGGEQFF
TRBJ2-5 | . | TRBV4-2 | CASSPTGVQETQYF
TRBJ1-1 | . | TRBV7-9 | CASSLSAVNTEAFF
TRBJ1-4 | TRBD1 | TRBV29-1 | CSVGQGEKLFF
TRBJ1-5 | TRBD1 | TRBV6-5 | CASKGRDRGNQPQHF
TRBJ1-5 | TRBD1 | TRBV28 | CASSLRDRIQPQHF
TRBJ2-3 | . | TRBV7-2 | CASSSLRGSTDTQYF
TRBJ1-2 | TRBD1 | TRBV30 | CAWSQQGATYGYTF